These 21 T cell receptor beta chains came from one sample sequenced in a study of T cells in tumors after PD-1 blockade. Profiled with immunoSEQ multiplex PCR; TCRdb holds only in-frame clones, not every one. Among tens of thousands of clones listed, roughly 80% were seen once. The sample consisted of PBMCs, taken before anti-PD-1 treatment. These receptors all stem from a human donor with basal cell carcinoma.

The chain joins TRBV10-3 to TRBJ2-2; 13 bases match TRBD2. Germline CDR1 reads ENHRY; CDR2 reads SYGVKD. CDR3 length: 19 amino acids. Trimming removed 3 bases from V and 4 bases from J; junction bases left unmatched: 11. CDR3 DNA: TGTGCCATCAGTGATACGCCGGGACTAGCGGGGAGCACCACCGGGGAGCTGTTTTTT. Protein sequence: CAISDTPGLAGSTTGELFF.

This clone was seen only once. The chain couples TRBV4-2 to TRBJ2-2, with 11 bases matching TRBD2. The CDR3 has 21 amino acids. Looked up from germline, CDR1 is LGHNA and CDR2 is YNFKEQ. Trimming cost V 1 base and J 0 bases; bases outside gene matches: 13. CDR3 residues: CASSQGWQGILAGANTGELFF. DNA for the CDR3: TGTGCCAGCAGCCAAGGGTGGCAGGGGATACTAGCGGGGGCGAACACCGGGGAGCTGTTTTTT.

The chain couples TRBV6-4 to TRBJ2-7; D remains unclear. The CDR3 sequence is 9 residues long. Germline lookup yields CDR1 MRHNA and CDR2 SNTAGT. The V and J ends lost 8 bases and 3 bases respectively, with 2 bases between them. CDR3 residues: CASYYEQYF. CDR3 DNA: TGTGCCAGCTACTACGAGCAGTACTTC.

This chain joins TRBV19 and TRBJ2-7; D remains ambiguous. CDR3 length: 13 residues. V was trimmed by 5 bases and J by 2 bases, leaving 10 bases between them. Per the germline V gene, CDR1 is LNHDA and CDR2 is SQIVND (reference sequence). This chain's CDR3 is CASSPVPPYEQYF. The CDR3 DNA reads TGTGCCAGTAGTCCCGTCCCGCCCTACGAGCAGTACTTC.

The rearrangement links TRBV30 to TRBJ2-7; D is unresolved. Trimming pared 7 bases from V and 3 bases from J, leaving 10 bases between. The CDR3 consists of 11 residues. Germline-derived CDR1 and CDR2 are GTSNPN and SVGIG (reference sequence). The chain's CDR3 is CALDEGYEQYF. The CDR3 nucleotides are TGTGCCTTGGACGAAGGCTACGAGCAGTACTTC.

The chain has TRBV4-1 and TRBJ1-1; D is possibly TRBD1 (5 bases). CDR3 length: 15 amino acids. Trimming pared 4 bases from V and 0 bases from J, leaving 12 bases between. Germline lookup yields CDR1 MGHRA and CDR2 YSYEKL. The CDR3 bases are TGCGCCAGCAGCCCCGTCGGGACCCTGAACACTGAAGCTTTCTTT. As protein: CASSPVGTLNTEAFF.

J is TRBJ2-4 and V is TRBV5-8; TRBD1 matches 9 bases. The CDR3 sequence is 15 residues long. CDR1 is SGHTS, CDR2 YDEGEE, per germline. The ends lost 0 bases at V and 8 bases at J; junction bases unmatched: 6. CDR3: CASSLATGGRDIQYF. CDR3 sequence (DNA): TGTGCCAGCAGCTTGGCCACAGGGGGCCGGGACATTCAGTACTTC.

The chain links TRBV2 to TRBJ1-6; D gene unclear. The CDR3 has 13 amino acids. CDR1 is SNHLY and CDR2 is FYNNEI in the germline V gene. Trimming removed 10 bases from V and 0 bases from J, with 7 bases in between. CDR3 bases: TGTGCCACACGAAGCTCCTATAATTCACCCCTCCACTTT. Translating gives CATRSSYNSPLHF.

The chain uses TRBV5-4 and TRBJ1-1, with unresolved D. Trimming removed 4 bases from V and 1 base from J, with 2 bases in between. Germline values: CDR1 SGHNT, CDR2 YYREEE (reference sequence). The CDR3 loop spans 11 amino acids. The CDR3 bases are TGTGCCAGCAGCCAGAACACTGAAGCTTTCTTT. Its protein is CASSQNTEAFF.

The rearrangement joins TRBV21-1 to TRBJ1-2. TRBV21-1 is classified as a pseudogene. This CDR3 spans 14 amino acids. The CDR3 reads CASSKEDGEGGYTF. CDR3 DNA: TGTGCCAGCAGCAAAGAGGACGGGGAAGGTGGCTACACCTTC.

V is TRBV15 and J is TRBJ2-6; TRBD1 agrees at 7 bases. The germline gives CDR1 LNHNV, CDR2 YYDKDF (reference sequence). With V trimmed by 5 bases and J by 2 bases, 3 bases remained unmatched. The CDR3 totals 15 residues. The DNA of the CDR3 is TGTGCCACCAGCCCCCAGGGGGCTGGGGCCAACGTCCTGACTTTC. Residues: CATSPQGAGANVLTF.

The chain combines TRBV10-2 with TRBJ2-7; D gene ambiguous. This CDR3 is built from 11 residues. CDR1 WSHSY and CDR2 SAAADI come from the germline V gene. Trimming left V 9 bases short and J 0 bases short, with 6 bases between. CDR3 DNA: TGCGCCAGTTTTGACTCCTACGAGCAGTACTTC. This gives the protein CASFDSYEQYF.

The CDR3 is CASSQVETNTEAFF. The CDR3 DNA follows: TGTGCCAGCAGCCAAGTAGAGACGAACACTGAAGCTTTCTTT. This rearrangement joins TRBV4-2 to TRBJ1-1; D is unclear. Trimming shortened V by 1 base and J by 1 base, and 7 bases separated the two germline ends. Germline V gene sequence: CDR1 LGHNA, CDR2 YNFKEQ. The CDR3 is made up of 14 amino acids.

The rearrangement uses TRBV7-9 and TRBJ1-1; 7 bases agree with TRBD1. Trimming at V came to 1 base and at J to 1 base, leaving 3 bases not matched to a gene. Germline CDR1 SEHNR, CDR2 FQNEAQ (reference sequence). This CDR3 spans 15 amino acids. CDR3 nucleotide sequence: TGTGCCAGCAGCTTAGAACAGGGGAGGAACACTGAAGCTTTCTTT. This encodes CASSLEQGRNTEAFF.

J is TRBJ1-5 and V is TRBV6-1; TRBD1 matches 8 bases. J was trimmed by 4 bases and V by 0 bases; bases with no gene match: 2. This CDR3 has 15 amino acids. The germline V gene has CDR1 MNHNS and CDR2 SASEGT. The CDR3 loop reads CASSEAQGGNQPQHF. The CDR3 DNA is TGTGCCAGCAGTGAAGCACAGGGGGGGAATCAGCCCCAGCATTTT.

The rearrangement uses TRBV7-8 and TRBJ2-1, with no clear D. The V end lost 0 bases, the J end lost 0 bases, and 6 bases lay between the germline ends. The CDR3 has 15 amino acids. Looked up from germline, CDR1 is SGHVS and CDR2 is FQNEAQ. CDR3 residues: CASSLAPDSYNEQFF. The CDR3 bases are TGTGCCAGCAGCTTAGCTCCTGACTCCTACAATGAGCAGTTCTTC.

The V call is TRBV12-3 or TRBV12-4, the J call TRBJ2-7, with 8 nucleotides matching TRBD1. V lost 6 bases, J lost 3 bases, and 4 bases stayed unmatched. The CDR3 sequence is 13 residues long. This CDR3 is CASRRTGNYEQYF. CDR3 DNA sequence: TGTGCCAGCAGGAGGACAGGGAACTACGAGCAGTACTTC.

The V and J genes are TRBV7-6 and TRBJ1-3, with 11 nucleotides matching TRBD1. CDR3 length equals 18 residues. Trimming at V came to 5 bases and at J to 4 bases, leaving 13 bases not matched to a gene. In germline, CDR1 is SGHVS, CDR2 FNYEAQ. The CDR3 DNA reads TGTGCCAGCAGCCCCCGGCGAGGACAGGGGGCAAAAGGAAACACCATATATTTT. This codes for CASSPRRGQGAKGNTIYF.

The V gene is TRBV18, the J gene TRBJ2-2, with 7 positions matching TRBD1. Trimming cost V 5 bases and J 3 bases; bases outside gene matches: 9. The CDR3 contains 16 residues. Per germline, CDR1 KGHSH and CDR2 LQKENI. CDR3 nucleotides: TGTGCCAGCTCAGGGACAGCCCACACCGACACCGGGGAGCTGTTTTTT. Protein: CASSGTAHTDTGELFF.

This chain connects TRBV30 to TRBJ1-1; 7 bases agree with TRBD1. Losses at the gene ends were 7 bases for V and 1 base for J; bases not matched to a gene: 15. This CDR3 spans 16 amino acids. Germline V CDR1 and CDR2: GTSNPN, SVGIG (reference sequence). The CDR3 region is CASRQGRTQGNTEAFF. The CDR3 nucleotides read TGTGCCTCCCGACAGGGTCGTACCCAGGGGAACACTGAAGCTTTCTTT.

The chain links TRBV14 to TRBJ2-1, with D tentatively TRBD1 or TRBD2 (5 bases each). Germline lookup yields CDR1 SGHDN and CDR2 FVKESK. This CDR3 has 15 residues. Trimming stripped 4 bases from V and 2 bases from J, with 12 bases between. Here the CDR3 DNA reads TGTGCCAGCAGCCTCCGGGACGGCGCCTACAATGAGCAGTTCTTC. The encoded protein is CASSLRDGAYNEQFF.